Sequencing of this T cell receptor (beta chain) was carried out in a study of blood T cell repertoires in COVID-19. Turning to the study itself: Acute and convalescent COVID-19 samples came from the United States, Italy and Spain. PBMCs, B-cell-depleted T cells, or T cells were the source of the cDNA or gDNA that made up the material.

Per the original methods: It was from reference gene primer amplification that nucleated cell counts were estimated. Measured with immunoSEQ multiplex PCR; TCRdb has only the in-frame clones, and not every one. Clone size and V and J calls were adopted from that table, with D and trimming inferred from the DNA. The table lists about 64,000 clones, about 88% of them singletons. Germline CDR1 reads LGHNA; CDR2 reads YSLEER. The CDR3 covers 16 residues. V lost 0 bases to trimming and J lost 8 bases, with 16 bases between them. The receptor's source is a man between 65 and 79 years old with acute or convalescent COVID-19. Material: peripheral blood. V gene TRBV4-3 combines with J gene TRBJ1-4; possible D gene TRBD1, 6 bases. CDR3 coding DNA: TGCGCCAGCAGCCAAGATCGTCAGGGGAGAAAAGAAAAACTGTTTTTT. It specifies CASSQDRQGRKEKLFF.